This entry concerns a single T cell receptor beta chain. Its target is unknown. Patients affected by ophthalmopathy presented a Clinical Activity Score of at least 3, a NOSPECS grade of at least 4, and disease duration below 3 months. Patients were excluded for uncontrolled infection, other autoimmune disease, pregnancy or lactation. Using RNA transcripts as the source, TCR beta CDR3 regions were amplified. Researchers ran a first-round RT-PCR on the TCR CDR3 using the HTBI primer set. From the multiplex PCR reads, TCRdb called clonotypes with MiXCR, one entry per CDR3 protein. The profile shows 400,000 or so distinct CDR3 sequences, around an eighth of them singletons. The CDR3 is made up of 14 amino acids. Germline V gene data show CDR1 as SEHNR and CDR2 as FQNEAQ (reference sequence). Trimming at V came to 5 bases and at J to 2 bases, leaving 2 bases not matched to a gene. The sample originates from a study of T cells in Graves' hyperthyroidism and ophthalmopathy. Whole-study context: Specimen type is peripheral blood, collected at initial diagnosis prior to any treatment.

Whole-study results and caveats: Classification by a 13 V-J model distinguished ophthalmopathy from stable hyperthyroidism.

This TCR was recovered from a man aged 50 to 59 with Graves' ophthalmopathy. The sequenced material came from blood. This sequence joins TRBV7-9 and TRBJ1-4; TRBD1 matches 7 bases. CDR3 sequence (DNA): TGTGCCAGCAGCGCGGGACAGACTAATGAAAAACTGTTTTTT. Protein sequence: CASSAGQTNEKLFF.